These T cell receptor beta chains were read from a single sample in a study of blood T cell repertoires in COVID-19. Assay used: immunoSEQ multiplex PCR; TCRdb lists only in-frame clones, some missing. The profile shows around 180,000 clones, around 82% of them singletons. The sequenced sample was PBMCs or T cells enriched from blood (not recorded which). These receptors were collected from a woman between 50 and 59 years old with acute COVID-19. Both conserved end residues are part of each CDR3. A D gene is named only where the DNA matches it firmly. Where a row states a size, it is once, few, many or the class of an expanded clone; other rows omit it.

clone_size j_call v_call d_call cdr3_aa cdr3_nt
- TRBJ2-1 TRBV12-2 - CASRLAQPQGPEQFF TGTGCAAGTCGCTTAGCCCAACCTCAGGGCCCCGAGCAGTTCTTC
- TRBJ1-2 TRBV23-1 - CASTRQKRGYTF TGCGCCAGCACCCGACAGAAAAGGGGCTACACCTTC
- TRBJ1-5 TRBV3-1/TRBV3-2 - CASSGERDGQHF TGTGCCAGCAGCGGAGAGCGGGACGGCCAGCATTTT
once TRBJ2-3 TRBV11-3 TRBD2 CASSVAGSGGSDTQYF TGTGCCAGCAGCGTCGCGGGTAGCGGGGGGTCAGATACGCAGTATTTT
once TRBJ2-5 TRBV7-7 - CASSLDLHETQYF TGTGCCAGCAGCTTAGACTTGCACGAGACCCAGTACTTC
- TRBJ1-1 TRBV19 - CASRDSEWFF TGTGCCAGTAGGGACAGTGAGTGGTTCTTT
- TRBJ1-1 TRBV7-9 - CASSLDGGIGAFF TGTGCCAGCAGCTTAGATGGGGGGATTGGGGCTTTCTTT
- TRBJ2-3 TRBV24-1 - CATSDRRGSTDTQYF TGTGCCACCAGTGATCGAAGGGGTAGCACAGATACGCAGTATTTT
- TRBJ2-4 TRBV18 - CASSPPRGAKNIQYF TGTGCCAGCTCACCGCCCAGGGGAGCCAAAAACATTCAGTACTTC
- TRBJ2-3 TRBV27 TRBD2 CASSSFPSGSTDTQYF TGTGCCAGCAGTTCGTTTCCTAGCGGGAGCACAGATACGCAGTATTTT
- TRBJ2-1 TRBV7-8 - CASSSPAGIKNNEQFF TGTGCCAGCAGCTCCCCCGCGGGGATTAAGAACAATGAGCAGTTCTTC
- TRBJ1-5 TRBV28 - CASSQGSQPQHF TGTGCCAGCAGTCAGGGATCTCAGCCCCAGCATTTT
- TRBJ2-1 TRBV19 TRBD1 CASSIVSMTGGKNEQFF TGTGCCAGTAGTATAGTCTCGATGACAGGGGGGAAGAATGAGCAGTTCTTC
once TRBJ1-6 TRBV11-2 - CASSPRDIGNSPLHF TGTGCCAGCAGCCCTAGGGACATAGGAAATTCACCCCTCCACTTT
- TRBJ1-2 TRBV3-1/TRBV3-2 - CASSPNTGKRPFYGYTF TGTGCCAGCAGCCCGAACACAGGGAAAAGGCCCTTCTATGGCTACACCTTC
- TRBJ2-2 TRBV3-1/TRBV3-2 - CASSPTFGTTNTGELFF TGTGCCAGCAGCCCGACTTTCGGGACAACGAACACCGGGGAGCTGTTTTTT
few TRBJ1-2 TRBV28 - CASSSAGATNYGYTF TGTGCCAGCAGCTCGGCGGGGGCGACTAACTATGGCTACACCTTC
- TRBJ1-2 TRBV4-1 - CASSLSRSAGAGNYGYTF TGCGCCAGCAGCCTCTCCAGATCAGCAGGGGCCGGAAACTATGGCTACACCTTC